The clone carrying this TCR beta chain was counted a single time. No antigen is known for it. This specimen belongs to a study of T cell responses to AZD1222 COVID-19 vaccine. V dropped 5 bases and J dropped 1 base, with 11 bases sitting between them. Germline CDR1 reads SGHRS; CDR2 reads YFSETQ. The CDR3 length is 14 residues. Libraries were prepared by immunoSEQ multiplex PCR; TCRdb keeps only in-frame clonotypes and omits some of them. The data show around 30,000 clones, approximately 93% seen once. The study's findings and limits: Most donors were white British and more were female, and clonal diversity was possibly underestimated. All repertoire sampling was performed exclusively after the peak T cell response. Of spike-specific TCRs, nearly half reportedly target regions left unmutated in variants. Only a handful of AZD1222 recipients tested seropositive at baseline.

This chain connects TRBV5-1 to TRBJ2-3, with D perhaps TRBD2 (6 bases). This sample comprised peripheral blood, obtained on day 0 of AZD1222 vaccination. This sequence originates from an adult in good health. Here the CDR3 reads CASRSGGGTDTQYF. CDR3 nucleotide sequence: TGCGCCAGCAGGTCCGGAGGGGGCACAGATACGCAGTATTTT.